The 7 T cell receptor beta chains reported below all come from one sample, sequenced in a study of T cells after yellow fever vaccination. TCRdb processed the 5' RACE reads anew with MiXCR; each CDR3 protein has one entry. The data contain just over 300,000 distinct CDR3 sequences, around 4% of them seen just once; the ten biggest clones take up roughly a quarter. The material sequenced was PBMCs, taken on the day of the yellow fever booster vaccination. These receptors came from a man in his late teens or twenties who received the YFV17D yellow fever vaccine.

This clonotype was picked up a small number of times. The J gene is TRBJ2-2, the V gene TRBV4-3, with D tentatively TRBD1 (5 bases). CDR3 length equals 12 residues. The germline V gene encodes CDR1 LGHNA and CDR2 YSLEER. V was shortened by 6 bases and J by 5 bases, with 7 bases between the two germline ends. CDR3: CASRKGTGELFF. The CDR3 DNA is TGCGCCAGCAGAAAGGGGACCGGGGAGCTGTTTTTT.

Concerning this clonotype: A much larger clone differs by one base, so this may be a read error. The chain employs TRBV10-3 and TRBJ1-1; D not resolved. Per germline, CDR1 ENHRY and CDR2 SYGVKD. The CDR3 contains 14 residues. DNA of the CDR3: TGTGCCAACAGTGGCTCAGGTCCGAACACTGAAGCTTTCTTT. This sequence encodes CANSGSGPNTEAFF.

This clonotype came up a few times. This chain uses TRBV20-1 with TRBJ2-1, with D hard to call. The V gene's germline CDR1 is DFQATT and CDR2 SNEGSKA (reference sequence). V was pared by 0 bases and J by 2 bases, with 14 bases between. This CDR3 spans 16 amino acids. Here the CDR3 reads CSARDLRHTTYNEQFF. In DNA form, the CDR3 reads TGCAGTGCTAGAGATCTAAGGCACACCACCTACAATGAGCAGTTCTTC.

This clonotype was counted between two and nine times. The chain recombines TRBV28 with TRBJ2-6; 10 nucleotides agree with TRBD1. The CDR3 spans 17 residues. The germline gives CDR1 MDHEN, CDR2 SYDVKM. With 3 bases clipped from V and 1 base from J, the junction kept 3 bases outside the gene matches. This chain's CDR3 is CASSFGTGASGANVLTF. The CDR3 DNA reads as TGTGCCAGCAGTTTTGGGACAGGGGCGTCTGGGGCCAACGTCCTGACTTTC. The variable domain in full, completed from reference TRBV28 and TRBJ2-6, reads DVKVTQSSRYLVKRTGEKVFLECVQDMDHENMFWYRQDPGLGLRLIYFSYDVKMKEKGDIPEGYSVSREKKERFSLILESASTNQTSMYLCASSFGTGASGANVLTFGAGSRLTVL.

In its sample, this clonotype was seen many times. The chain carries TRBV5-1 and TRBJ2-5; TRBD2 matches at 8 bases. Germline V gene data show CDR1 as SGHRS and CDR2 as YFSETQ. The CDR3 runs to 15 residues. The ends lost 3 bases at V and 4 bases at J; junction bases unmatched: 8. Written as DNA, the CDR3 is TGCGCCAGCAGCTCGCTTGGGACTAGAGGAGAGACCCAGTACTTC. Translated, it gives CASSSLGTRGETQYF.

This clonotype was detected only a few times. The chain joins TRBV6-1 to TRBJ1-5, with D maybe TRBD1 (5 bases). Germline V CDR1 and CDR2: MNHNS, SASEGT. The length of the CDR3 is 15 residues. V was shortened by 4 bases and J by 4 bases, with 14 bases between the two germline ends. CDR3 DNA: TGTGCCAGCAGTGCTGCGGGCAGGACAAATCAGCCCCAGCATTTT. Its translation: CASSAAGRTNQPQHF.

This clonotype was seen at least ten times. V is TRBV10-3 and J is TRBJ2-5; no definite D call. Looked up from germline, CDR1 is ENHRY and CDR2 is SYGVKD. The CDR3 extends over 17 amino acids. V lost 4 bases and J 4 bases, leaving 22 bases between the germline ends. The CDR3 bases are TGTGCCATCAGTGCCCCCGTCCCAGAGTCGGGCCCAGAGACCCAGTACTTC. Its protein is CAISAPVPESGPETQYF.